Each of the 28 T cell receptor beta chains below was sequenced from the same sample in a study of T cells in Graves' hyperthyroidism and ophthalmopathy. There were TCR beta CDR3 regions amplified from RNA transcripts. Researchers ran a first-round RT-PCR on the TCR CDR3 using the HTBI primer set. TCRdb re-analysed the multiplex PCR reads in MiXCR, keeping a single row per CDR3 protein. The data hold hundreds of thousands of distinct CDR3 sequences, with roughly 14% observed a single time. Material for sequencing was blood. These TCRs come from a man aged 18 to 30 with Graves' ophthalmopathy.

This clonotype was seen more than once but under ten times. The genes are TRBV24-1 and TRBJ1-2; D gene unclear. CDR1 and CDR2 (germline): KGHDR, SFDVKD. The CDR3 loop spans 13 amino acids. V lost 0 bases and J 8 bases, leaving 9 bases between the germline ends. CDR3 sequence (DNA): TGTGCCACCAGTGATTTGATTTTCGGGGGCTACACCTTC. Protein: CATSDLIFGGYTF.

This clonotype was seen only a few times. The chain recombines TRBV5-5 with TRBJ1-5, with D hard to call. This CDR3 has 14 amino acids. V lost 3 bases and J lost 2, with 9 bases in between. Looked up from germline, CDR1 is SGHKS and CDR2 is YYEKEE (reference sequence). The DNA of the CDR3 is TGTGCCAGCAGCTACTATATAGGCAATCAGCCCCAGCATTTT. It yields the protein CASSYYIGNQPQHF.

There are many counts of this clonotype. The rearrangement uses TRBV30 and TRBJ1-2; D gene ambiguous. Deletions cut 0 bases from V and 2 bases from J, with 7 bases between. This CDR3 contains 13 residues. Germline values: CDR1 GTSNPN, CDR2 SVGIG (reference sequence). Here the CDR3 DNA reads TGTGCCTGGAGTGTACTCGAGAACTATGGCTACACCTTC. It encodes CAWSVLENYGYTF.

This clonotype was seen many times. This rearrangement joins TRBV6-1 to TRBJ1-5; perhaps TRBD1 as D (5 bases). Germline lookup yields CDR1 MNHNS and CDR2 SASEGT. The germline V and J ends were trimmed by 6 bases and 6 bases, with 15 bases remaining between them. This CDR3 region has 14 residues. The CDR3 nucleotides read TGTGCCAGCAGGGCACGACAGCCTCGTCAGCCCCAGCATTTT. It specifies CASRARQPRQPQHF.

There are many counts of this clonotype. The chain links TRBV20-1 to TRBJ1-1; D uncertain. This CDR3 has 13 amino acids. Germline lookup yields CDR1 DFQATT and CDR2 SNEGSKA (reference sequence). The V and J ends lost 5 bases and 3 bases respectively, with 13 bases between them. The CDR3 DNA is TGCAGTGCTTCCACAGTCCAGGACACTGAAGCTTTCTTT. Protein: CSASTVQDTEAFF.

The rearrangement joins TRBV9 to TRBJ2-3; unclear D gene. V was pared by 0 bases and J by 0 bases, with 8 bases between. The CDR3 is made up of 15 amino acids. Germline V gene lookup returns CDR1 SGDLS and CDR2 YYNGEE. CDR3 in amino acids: CASSVGVGSTDTQYF. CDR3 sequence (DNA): TGTGCCAGCAGCGTAGGAGTGGGAAGCACAGATACGCAGTATTTT. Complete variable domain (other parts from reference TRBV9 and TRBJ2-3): DSGVTQTPKHLITATGQRVTLRCSPRSGDLSVYWYQQSLDQGLQFLIQYYNGEERAKGNILERFSAQQFPDLHSELNLSSLELGDSALYFCASSVGVGSTDTQYFGPGTRLTVL.

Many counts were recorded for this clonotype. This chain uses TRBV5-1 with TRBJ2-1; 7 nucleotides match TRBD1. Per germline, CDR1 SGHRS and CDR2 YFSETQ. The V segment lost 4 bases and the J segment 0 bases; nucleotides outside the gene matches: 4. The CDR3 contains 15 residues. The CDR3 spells CASSRTGSSYNEQFF. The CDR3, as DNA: TGCGCCAGCAGCAGGACAGGAAGCTCCTACAATGAGCAGTTCTTC.

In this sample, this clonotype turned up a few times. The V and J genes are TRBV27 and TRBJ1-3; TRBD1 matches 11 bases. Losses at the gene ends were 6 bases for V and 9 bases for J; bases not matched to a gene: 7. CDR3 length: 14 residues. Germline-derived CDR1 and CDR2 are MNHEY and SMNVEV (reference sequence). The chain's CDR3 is CASRPGQGEGTIYF. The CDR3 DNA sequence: TGTGCCAGCAGGCCGGGACAGGGGGAGGGCACCATATATTTT.

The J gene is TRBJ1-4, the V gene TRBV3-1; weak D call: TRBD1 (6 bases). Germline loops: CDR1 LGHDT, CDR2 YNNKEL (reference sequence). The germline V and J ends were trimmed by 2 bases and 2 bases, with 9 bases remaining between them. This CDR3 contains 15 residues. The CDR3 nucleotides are TGTGCCAGCAGCCAATGGGGACACACTAATGAAAAACTGTTTTTT. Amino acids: CASSQWGHTNEKLFF.

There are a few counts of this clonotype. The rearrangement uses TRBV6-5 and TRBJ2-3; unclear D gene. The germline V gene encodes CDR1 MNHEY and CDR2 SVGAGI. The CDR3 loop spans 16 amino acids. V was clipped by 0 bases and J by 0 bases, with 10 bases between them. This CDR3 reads CASSYSPGSSTDTQYF. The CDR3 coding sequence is TGTGCCAGCAGTTACTCGCCTGGCTCTAGCACAGATACGCAGTATTTT.

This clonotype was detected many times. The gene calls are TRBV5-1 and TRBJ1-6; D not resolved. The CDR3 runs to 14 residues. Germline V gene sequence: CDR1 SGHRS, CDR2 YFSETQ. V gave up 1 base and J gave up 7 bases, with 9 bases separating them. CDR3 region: CASSLPGPNSPLHF. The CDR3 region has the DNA TGCGCCAGCAGCTTGCCAGGACCAAATTCACCCCTCCACTTT.

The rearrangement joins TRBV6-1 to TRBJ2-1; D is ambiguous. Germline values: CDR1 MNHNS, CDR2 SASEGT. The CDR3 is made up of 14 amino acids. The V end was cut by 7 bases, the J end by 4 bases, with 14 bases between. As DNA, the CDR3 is TGTGCCAGCACCCCTGTTAAGGGTTACAATGAGCAGTTCTTC. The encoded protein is CASTPVKGYNEQFF.

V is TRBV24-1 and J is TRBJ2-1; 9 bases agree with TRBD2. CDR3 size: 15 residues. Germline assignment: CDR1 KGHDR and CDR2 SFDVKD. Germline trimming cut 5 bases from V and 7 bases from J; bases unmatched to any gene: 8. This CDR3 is CATSAPAGGRNEQFF. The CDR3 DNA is TGTGCCACCAGTGCGCCAGCGGGGGGCAGGAATGAGCAGTTCTTC.

CDR3: CASSNRKGGVNTIYF. The CDR3 DNA reads as TGTGCCAGCAGCAACAGAAAGGGAGGTGTTAACACCATATATTTT. J is TRBJ1-3 and V is TRBV6-1; D is undetermined. Trimming cost V 6 bases and J 7 bases, with 19 bases left between them. CDR3 size: 15 residues. Per the germline V gene, CDR1 is MNHNS and CDR2 is SASEGT.

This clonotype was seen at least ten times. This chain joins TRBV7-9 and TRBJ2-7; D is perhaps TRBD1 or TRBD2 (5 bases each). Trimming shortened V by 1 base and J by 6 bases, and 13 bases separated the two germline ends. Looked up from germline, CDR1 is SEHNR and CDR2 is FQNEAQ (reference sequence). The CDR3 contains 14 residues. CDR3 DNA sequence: TGTGCCAGCAGCTTAGTTTCCGGGGCGGGCGAGCAGTACTTC. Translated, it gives CASSLVSGAGEQYF.

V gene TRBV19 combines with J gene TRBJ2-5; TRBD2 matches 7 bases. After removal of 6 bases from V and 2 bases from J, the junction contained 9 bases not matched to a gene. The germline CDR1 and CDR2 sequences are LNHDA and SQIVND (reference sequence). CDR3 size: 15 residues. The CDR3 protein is CASRGLAERQETQYF. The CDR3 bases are TGTGCCAGTAGGGGCCTAGCGGAGAGACAAGAGACCCAGTACTTC.

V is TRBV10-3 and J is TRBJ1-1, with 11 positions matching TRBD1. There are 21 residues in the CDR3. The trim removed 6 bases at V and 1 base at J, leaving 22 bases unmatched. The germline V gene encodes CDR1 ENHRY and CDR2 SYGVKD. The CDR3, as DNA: TGTGCCATCAGACCCCTGCCCTCGGGACAGGGGGTCGGAGGGGCGAACACTGAAGCTTTCTTT. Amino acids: CAIRPLPSGQGVGGANTEAFF.

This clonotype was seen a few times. CDR3 residues: CASSLAGGLALTDTQYF. The CDR3 DNA is TGTGCCAGCAGCTTAGCGGGCGGGCTAGCCCTTACAGATACGCAGTATTTT. This chain joins TRBV7-6 and TRBJ2-3, with a tentative D call TRBD2 (5 bases). There are 17 residues in the CDR3. Germline V lookup: CDR1 SGHVS, CDR2 FNYEAQ. V was trimmed by 0 bases and J by 3 bases, leaving 16 bases between them.

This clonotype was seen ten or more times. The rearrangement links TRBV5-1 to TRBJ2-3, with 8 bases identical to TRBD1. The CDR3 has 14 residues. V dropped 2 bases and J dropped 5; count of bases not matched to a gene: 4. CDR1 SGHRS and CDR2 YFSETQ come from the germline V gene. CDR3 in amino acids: CASSFGTGGDTQYF. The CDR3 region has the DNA TGCGCCAGCAGCTTCGGGACAGGAGGAGATACGCAGTATTTT.

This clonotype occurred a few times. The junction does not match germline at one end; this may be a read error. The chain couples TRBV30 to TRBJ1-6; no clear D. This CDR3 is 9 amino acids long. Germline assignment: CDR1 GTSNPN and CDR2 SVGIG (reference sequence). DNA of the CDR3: TGTGCCTGTGGTTCACCCCCCCACTTT. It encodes CACGSPPHF.

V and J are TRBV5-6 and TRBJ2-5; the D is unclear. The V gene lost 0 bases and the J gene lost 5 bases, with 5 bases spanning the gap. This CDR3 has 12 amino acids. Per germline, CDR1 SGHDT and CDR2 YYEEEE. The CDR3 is CASSLGTETQYF. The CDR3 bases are TGTGCCAGCAGCTTGGGTACTGAGACCCAGTACTTC.

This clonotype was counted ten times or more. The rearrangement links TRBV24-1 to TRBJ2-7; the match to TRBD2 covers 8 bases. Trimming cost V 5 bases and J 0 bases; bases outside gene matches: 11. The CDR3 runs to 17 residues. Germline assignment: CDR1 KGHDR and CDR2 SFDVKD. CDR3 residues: CATSAGQGSGSSYEQYF. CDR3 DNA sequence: TGTGCCACCAGTGCGGGCCAGGGGAGCGGGAGCTCCTACGAGCAGTACTTC.

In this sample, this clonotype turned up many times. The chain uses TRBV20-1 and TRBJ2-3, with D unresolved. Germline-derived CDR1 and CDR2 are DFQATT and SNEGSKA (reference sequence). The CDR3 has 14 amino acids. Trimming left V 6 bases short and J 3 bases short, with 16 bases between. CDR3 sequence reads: CSAPGLDGTDTQYF. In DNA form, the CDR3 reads TGCAGTGCCCCGGGTCTAGACGGAACAGATACGCAGTATTTT.

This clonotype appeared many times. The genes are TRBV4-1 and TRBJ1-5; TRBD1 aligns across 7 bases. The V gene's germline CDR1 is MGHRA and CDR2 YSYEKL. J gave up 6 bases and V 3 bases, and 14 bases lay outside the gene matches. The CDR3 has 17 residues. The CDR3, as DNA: TGCGCCAGCAGCCAGCGACAGGGCGAGGAATTTGGTCAGCCCCAGCATTTT. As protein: CASSQRQGEEFGQPQHF.

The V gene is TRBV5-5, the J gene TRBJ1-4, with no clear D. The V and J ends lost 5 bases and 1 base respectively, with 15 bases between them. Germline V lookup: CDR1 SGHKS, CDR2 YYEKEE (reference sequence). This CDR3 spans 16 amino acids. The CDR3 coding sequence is TGTGCCAGCAGTCAACCCCCGACGGGAACTAATGAAAAACTGTTTTTT. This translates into CASSQPPTGTNEKLFF.

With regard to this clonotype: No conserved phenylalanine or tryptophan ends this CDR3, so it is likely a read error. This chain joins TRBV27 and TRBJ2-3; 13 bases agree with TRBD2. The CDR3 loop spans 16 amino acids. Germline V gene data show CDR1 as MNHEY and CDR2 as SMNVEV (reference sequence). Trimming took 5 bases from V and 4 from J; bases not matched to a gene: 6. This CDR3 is CASSKGLAGAPDTQYS. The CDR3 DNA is TGTGCCAGCAGTAAAGGACTAGCGGGAGCACCAGATACGCAGTATTCT.

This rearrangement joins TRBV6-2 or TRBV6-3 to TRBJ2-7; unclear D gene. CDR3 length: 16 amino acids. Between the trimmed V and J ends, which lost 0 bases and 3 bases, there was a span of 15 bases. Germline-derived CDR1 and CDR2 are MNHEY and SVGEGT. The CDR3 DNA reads TGTGCCAGCAGTTACTCGAGGTTTCCCCCTTACTACGAGCAGTACTTC. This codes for CASSYSRFPPYYEQYF.

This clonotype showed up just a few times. This CDR3 is CASSVEDRPNEKLFF. CDR3 bases: TGTGCCAGCAGCGTAGAGGATAGGCCGAATGAAAAACTGTTTTTT. The chain couples TRBV9 to TRBJ1-4; D remains ambiguous. CDR1 is SGDLS, CDR2 YYNGEE, per germline. This CDR3 is built from 15 residues. V was shortened by 0 bases and J by 5 bases, with 11 bases between the two germline ends.